This T cell receptor (beta chain) was recovered during a study of T cell responses to AZD1222 COVID-19 vaccine. The table lists this clone with a count of one. Its antigen is not known. Assay: immunoSEQ multiplex PCR; the TCRdb copy retains only in-frame clones and omits some. The sample records about 66,000 clones, 90% to 95% being singletons. V was shortened by 6 bases and J by 6 bases, with 24 bases between the two germline ends. This CDR3 is built from 17 residues. CDR1 is LNHDA, CDR2 SQIVND, per germline (reference sequence). Study-wide points: All repertoire sampling was performed exclusively after the peak T cell response. Vaccine-related CD4 TCRs covered spike, predominating at 160-218 and 743-854. The study found Spike-specific TCR breadth and depth rose after two AZD1222 doses.

The receptor was derived from an adult who received the MenACWY meningococcal vaccine as a control. The chain uses TRBV19 and TRBJ2-1; perhaps TRBD1 as D (6 bases). The sequenced sample was peripheral blood, obtained 28 days after the second dose of the MenACWY control vaccine. The CDR3 here is CASSRSGEAGRTNEQFF. CDR3 in DNA: TGTGCCAGTAGCCGTTCAGGGGAAGCTGGGAGAACCAATGAGCAGTTCTTC. The variable domain in full, completed from reference TRBV19 and TRBJ2-1, reads DGGITQSPKYLFRKEGQNVTLSCEQNLNHDAMYWYRQDPGQGLRLIYYSQIVNDFQKGDIAEGYSVSREKKESFPLTVTSAQKNPTAFYLCASSRSGEAGRTNEQFFGPGTRLTVL.